Here is one TCR beta chain with its context. Across 20 to 25 US areas, participants ranged in age from about 18 to 89 years. These data belong to a study of blood T cell repertoires in COVID-19. As for the study in general: COVID-19 samples, acute and convalescent, were from the United States, Italy and Spain. Sample material is recorded as cDNA or gDNA derived from T cells, B-cell-depleted T cells, or PBMCs.

Germline CDR1 and CDR2: SNHLY and FYNNEI. The CDR3 loop spans 14 amino acids. After removal of 8 bases from V and 9 bases from J, the junction contained 11 bases not matched to a gene. Produced via immunoSEQ multiplex PCR; TCRdb's table is partial and in-frame only. In the table there are about 350,000 clones, roughly 90% of which are singletons. The receptor was derived from a woman in her 30s who had been exposed to COVID-19. The specimen sequenced was PBMCs or T cells enriched from blood (not recorded which). The chain carries TRBV2 and TRBJ2-1; 9 bases match TRBD2. Here the CDR3 reads CASGGPSGISEQFF. DNA of the CDR3: TGTGCCAGCGGCGGGCCTAGCGGGATATCTGAGCAGTTCTTC.